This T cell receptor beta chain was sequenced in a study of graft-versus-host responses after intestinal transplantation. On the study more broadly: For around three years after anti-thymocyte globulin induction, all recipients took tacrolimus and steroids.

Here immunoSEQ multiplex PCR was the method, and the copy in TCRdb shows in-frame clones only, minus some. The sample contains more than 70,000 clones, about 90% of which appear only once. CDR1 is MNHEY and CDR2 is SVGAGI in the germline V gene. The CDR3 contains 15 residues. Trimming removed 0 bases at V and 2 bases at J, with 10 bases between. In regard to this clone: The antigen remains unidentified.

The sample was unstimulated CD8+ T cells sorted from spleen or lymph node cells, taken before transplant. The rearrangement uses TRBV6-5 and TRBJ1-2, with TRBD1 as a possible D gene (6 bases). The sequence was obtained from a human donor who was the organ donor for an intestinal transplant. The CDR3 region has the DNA TGTGCCAGCAGTTACTCGGGTAGGGGGAACTATGGCTACACCTTC. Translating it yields CASSYSGRGNYGYTF.